The 26 T cell receptor beta chains in this list originate from one sample, sequenced in a study of T cell responses to AZD1222 COVID-19 vaccine. The table came from immunoSEQ multiplex PCR; TCRdb's copy has only in-frame clones and leaves some out. Among tens of thousands of clones listed, roughly 87% were seen once. The starting material was peripheral blood, obtained 28 days after the second AZD1222 dose. These receptors all come from an adult who received the AZD1222 COVID-19 vaccine.

This clone has only a few counts. The chain couples TRBV19 to TRBJ2-2; a weak D match, TRBD1 (5 bases). This CDR3 is built from 15 residues. Germline loops: CDR1 LNHDA, CDR2 SQIVND (reference sequence). V was pared by 1 base and J by 8 bases, with 14 bases between. The CDR3 sequence: CASSIGARVLGELFF. CDR3 DNA sequence: TGTGCCAGTAGTATAGGCGCCAGGGTACTTGGGGAGCTGTTTTTT.

This chain connects TRBV5-1 to TRBJ2-7; the D gene is possibly TRBD1 (5 bases). V lost 3 bases and J lost 0, with 13 bases in between. Per germline, CDR1 SGHRS and CDR2 YFSETQ. The CDR3 is made up of 15 amino acids. The CDR3 reads CASSSTYRSSYEQYF. In nucleotides, the CDR3 is TGCGCCAGCAGCTCAACCTACAGGAGCTCCTACGAGCAGTACTTC.

The chain carries TRBV7-9 and TRBJ2-7; TRBD1 or TRBD2 may be the D gene (6 bases each). CDR3 length: 16 residues. Trimming stripped 3 bases from V and 0 bases from J, with 15 bases between. Per germline, CDR1 SEHNR and CDR2 FQNEAQ (reference sequence). CDR3 DNA: TGTGCCAGCAGCTTGGGTACCGGGGGCAGCTCCTACGAGCAGTACTTC. It codes for CASSLGTGGSSYEQYF.

V gene TRBV4-3 combines with J gene TRBJ2-7; TRBD1 might be the D (6 bases). The germline V gene encodes CDR1 LGHNA and CDR2 YSLEER. Trimming took 4 bases from V and 3 from J, leaving 13 bases between them. CDR3 length equals 14 residues. The CDR3 is CASSLEEQGYEQYF. For the CDR3, the DNA is TGCGCCAGCAGCCTGGAAGAACAGGGCTACGAGCAGTACTTC.

This clone was seen a single time. The chain employs TRBV5-1 and TRBJ1-6; a weak D match, TRBD1 (5 bases). Trimming shortened V by 2 bases and J by 7 bases, and 10 bases separated the two germline ends. The CDR3 sequence is 14 residues long. Germline V CDR1 and CDR2: SGHRS, YFSETQ. DNA for the CDR3: TGCGCCAGCAGCTTCCGGGGGAACAATTCACCCCTCCACTTT. Amino acid sequence: CASSFRGNNSPLHF.

The rearrangement joins TRBV12-3 or TRBV12-4 to TRBJ1-1; D perhaps matches TRBD1 (6 bases). The CDR3 loop spans 13 amino acids. The CDR3 region is CALGGWGNTEAFF. CDR3 bases: TGTGCTCTAGGGGGATGGGGAAACACTGAAGCTTTCTTT.

The chain employs TRBV30 and TRBJ1-2; the D gene is possibly TRBD1 (6 bases). Germline-derived CDR1 and CDR2 are GTSNPN and SVGIG (reference sequence). CDR3 length equals 13 residues. Deletions cut 0 bases from V and 6 bases from J, with 11 bases between. CDR3 nucleotides: TGTGCCTGGAGTGTAAGGGCAGGGGATGGCTACACCTTC. Residues: CAWSVRAGDGYTF. The full variable domain, rest sourced from reference TRBV30 and TRBJ1-2, is SQTIHQWPATLVQPVGSPLSLECTVEGTSNPNLYWYRQAAGRGLQLLFYSVGIGQISSEVPQNLSASRPQDRQFILSSKKLLLSDSGFYLCAWSVRAGDGYTFGSGTRLTVV.

The chain joins TRBV25-1 to TRBJ1-4; D is unresolved. Germline CDR1 and CDR2: MGHDK and SYGVNS. Trimming pared 8 bases from V and 7 bases from J, leaving 17 bases between. The CDR3 consists of 14 residues. CDR3 DNA: TGTGCCAGCTCTAAGGGATCCTGGGGTGAAAAACTGTTTTTT. It translates to CASSKGSWGEKLFF. The complete variable domain, with remaining parts taken from reference TRBV25-1 and TRBJ1-4, reads EADIYQTPRYLVIGTGKKITLECSQTMGHDKMYWYQQDPGMELHLIHYSYGVNSTEKGDLSSESTVSRIRTEHFPLTLESARPSHTSQYLCASSKGSWGEKLFFGSGTQLSVL.

The rearrangement uses TRBV20-1 and TRBJ1-2; D ambiguous. CDR3 length equals 9 residues. Trimming left V 5 bases short and J 6 bases short, with 4 bases between. Germline V lookup: CDR1 DFQATT, CDR2 SNEGSKA (reference sequence). In nucleotides, the CDR3 is TGCAGTGCTCCCGATGGCTACACCTTC. Encoded protein: CSAPDGYTF.

The CDR3 loop reads CASSYGRGYKETQYF. DNA for the CDR3: TGTGCCAGCAGCTACGGGAGGGGGTATAAAGAGACCCAGTACTTC. The rearrangement links TRBV28 to TRBJ2-5; 8 bases agree with TRBD2. The length of the CDR3 is 15 residues. The trim removed 6 bases at V and 3 bases at J, leaving 9 bases unmatched. CDR1 is MDHEN and CDR2 is SYDVKM in the germline V gene.

This clone was found a few times. This sequence joins TRBV11-2 and TRBJ1-2, with D unresolved. The CDR3 loop spans 14 amino acids. Trimming pared 0 bases from V and 4 bases from J, leaving 9 bases between. Germline CDR1 SGHAT, CDR2 FQNNGV. CDR3 sequence (DNA): TGTGCCAGCAGCTTAGATCGGGGTCCCTATGGCTACACCTTC. Encoded protein: CASSLDRGPYGYTF.

V and J are TRBV27 and TRBJ2-1; no reliable D call. The CDR3 totals 13 residues. The V gene lost 5 bases and the J gene lost 9 bases, with 14 bases spanning the gap. The germline V gene has CDR1 MNHEY and CDR2 SMNVEV (reference sequence). CDR3 DNA: TGTGCCAGCAGTCCCCTACTCTTGGGTGAGCAGTTCTTC. This translates into CASSPLLLGEQFF.

This clone was found once. The chain joins TRBV6-4 to TRBJ1-1; 7 bases line up with TRBD1. CDR1 is MRHNA and CDR2 is SNTAGT in the germline V gene. V lost 8 bases and J lost 3; bases outside the gene matches: 12. This CDR3 has 15 residues. This CDR3 is CASGRQGPLDTEAFF. In DNA, the CDR3 is TGTGCCAGCGGAAGACAGGGACCCCTGGACACTGAAGCTTTCTTT.

J is TRBJ1-2 and V is TRBV11-2; 10 bases agree with TRBD1. The CDR3 totals 14 residues. After removal of 6 bases from V and 4 bases from J, the junction contained 5 bases not matched to a gene. Germline-derived CDR1 and CDR2 are SGHAT and FQNNGV. CDR3 protein: CASSLDRGTYGYTF. CDR3 nucleotide sequence: TGTGCCAGCAGTTTGGACAGGGGGACCTATGGCTACACCTTC. The complete variable domain, with remaining parts taken from reference TRBV11-2 and TRBJ1-2, reads EAGVAQSPRYKIIEKRQSVAFWCNPISGHATLYWYQQILGQGPKLLIQFQNNGVVDDSQLPKDRFSAERLKGVDSTLKIQPAKLEDSAVYLCASSLDRGTYGYTFGSGTRLTVV.

J is TRBJ2-7 and V is TRBV4-1, with no clear D. The V gene lost 3 bases and the J gene lost 6 bases, with 24 bases spanning the gap. This CDR3 comprises 17 residues. Germline V gene sequence: CDR1 MGHRA, CDR2 YSYEKL. The CDR3 reads CASSQRMGPDDLREQYF. The DNA for the CDR3 is TGCGCCAGCAGCCAGCGTATGGGCCCCGATGACCTACGCGAGCAGTACTTC.

This clone has more than one count but fewer than ten. The V gene is TRBV5-1, the J gene TRBJ2-1; no reliable D call. The length of the CDR3 is 14 residues. V dropped 0 bases and J dropped 8 bases, with 12 bases sitting between them. The germline V gene has CDR1 SGHRS and CDR2 YFSETQ. The CDR3 DNA reads TGCGCCAGCAGCTTGGGGCCCTCAGTCGATGAGCAGTTCTTC. It specifies CASSLGPSVDEQFF.

This chain uses TRBV19 with TRBJ2-4, with D possibly being TRBD2 (7 bases). This CDR3 has 17 amino acids. Trimming took off 3 bases at V and 6 bases at J, with 21 bases between the two ends. Germline CDR1 is LNHDA and CDR2 is SQIVND (reference sequence). CDR3 sequence: CASSIRLVGGPGNIQYF. The CDR3 coding sequence is TGTGCCAGTAGTATCCGGCTCGTGGGGGGGCCGGGAAACATTCAGTACTTC.

The chain couples TRBV9 to TRBJ2-3; TRBD2 matches at 11 bases. V lost 3 bases and J lost 6; bases outside the gene matches: 3. Germline loops: CDR1 SGDLS, CDR2 YYNGEE. The CDR3 extends over 14 amino acids. The CDR3 spells CASSASGGRDTQYF. In DNA form, the CDR3 reads TGTGCCAGCAGCGCTAGCGGGGGGCGGGATACGCAGTATTTT. Drawing the rest from reference TRBV9 and TRBJ2-3, the complete variable domain is DSGVTQTPKHLITATGQRVTLRCSPRSGDLSVYWYQQSLDQGLQFLIQYYNGEERAKGNILERFSAQQFPDLHSELNLSSLELGDSALYFCASSASGGRDTQYFGPGTRLTVL.

The chain combines TRBV7-3 with TRBJ2-3; 7 nucleotides line up with TRBD1. Germline CDR1 and CDR2: SGHTA and FQGTGA. V was pared by 5 bases and J by 4 bases, with 15 bases of the junction left unmatched. The CDR3 runs to 17 residues. The CDR3 sequence: CASSPWARTGQADTQYF. The CDR3 DNA follows: TGTGCCAGCAGCCCCTGGGCCAGGACAGGTCAGGCAGATACGCAGTATTTT. Filled out from reference TRBV7-3 and TRBJ2-3, the complete variable domain reads GAGVSQTPSNKVTEKGKYVELRCDPISGHTALYWYRQSLGQGPEFLIYFQGTGAADDSGLPNDRFFAVRPEGSVSTLKIQRTERGDSAVYLCASSPWARTGQADTQYFGPGTRLTVL.

This clone was detected once. The CDR3 nucleotides are TGTGCCAGCAGCTTGAGTACCAAAAACATTCAGTACTTC. This translates into CASSLSTKNIQYF. The chain couples TRBV11-3 to TRBJ2-4; the D is unclear. Trimming took off 3 bases at V and 2 bases at J, with 5 bases between the two ends. Germline-derived CDR1 and CDR2 are SGHNT and YENEEA. This CDR3 has 13 residues. Drawing the rest from reference TRBV11-3 and TRBJ2-4, the complete variable domain is EAGVVQSPRYKIIEKKQPVAFWCNPISGHNTLYWYLQNLGQGPELLIRYENEEAVDDSQLPKDRFSAERLKGVDSTLKIQPAELGDSAVYLCASSLSTKNIQYFGAGTRLSVL.

The rearrangement joins TRBV10-3 to TRBJ1-6; the D gene is possibly TRBD1 (6 bases). V was clipped by 8 bases and J by 6 bases, with 8 bases between them. The CDR3 has 12 amino acids. The V gene's germline CDR1 is ENHRY and CDR2 SYGVKD. CDR3 nucleotides: TGTGCCATCCGAGGGGGTAATTCACCCCTCCACTTT. It translates to CAIRGGNSPLHF.

The rearrangement links TRBV4-1 to TRBJ1-2; TRBD1 might be the D (5 bases). The length of the CDR3 is 13 residues. Looked up from germline, CDR1 is MGHRA and CDR2 is YSYEKL. Trimming took off 7 bases at V and 8 bases at J, with 17 bases between the two ends. The CDR3 DNA follows: TGCGCCAGCACCCTTTCGGGGGGGGACGGCTACACCTTC. It yields the protein CASTLSGGDGYTF.

The genes are TRBV6-5 and TRBJ2-1; 8 positions agree with TRBD1. Unmatched junction bases numbered 2, after V lost 0 bases and J lost 7 bases. CDR1 is MNHEY, CDR2 SVGAGI, per germline. The CDR3 runs 14 residues. CDR3 sequence: CASSYSGQGNEQFF. The DNA for the CDR3 is TGTGCCAGCAGTTACTCAGGACAGGGAAATGAGCAGTTCTTC.

This clone was seen a single time. The chain recombines TRBV6-5 with TRBJ1-1, with 8 bases aligning to TRBD1. V lost 0 bases and J lost 11; bases outside the gene matches: 14. Germline values: CDR1 MNHEY, CDR2 SVGAGI. This CDR3 has 16 amino acids. DNA for the CDR3: TGTGCCAGCAGTTACTCGAGGACAGGGCGGCTATCCGTGGCTTTCTTT. Translation: CASSYSRTGRLSVAFF.

The chain is built from TRBV10-3 and TRBJ2-1, with D tentatively TRBD2 (7 bases). Between the trimmed V and J ends, which lost 3 bases and 3 bases, there was a span of 12 bases. The germline V gene encodes CDR1 ENHRY and CDR2 SYGVKD. This CDR3 contains 15 residues. DNA for the CDR3: TGTGCCATCAGTGAACCGGGGGGCTACTACAATGAGCAGTTCTTC. Translation gives CAISEPGGYYNEQFF.

The chain is built from TRBV6-1 and TRBJ2-7, with a weak D call TRBD2 (5 bases). Germline loops: CDR1 MNHNS, CDR2 SASEGT. Trimming stripped 0 bases from V and 3 bases from J, with 24 bases between. This CDR3 has 19 residues. The CDR3 DNA is TGTGCCAGCAGTGAAGCGAGGGTCCCTGGTGGGCAGTTGAGCTACGAGCAGTACGTC. The encoded protein is CASSEARVPGGQLSYEQYV.